This T cell receptor (beta chain) was captured in a study of CD8 T cells in Susac syndrome. About the study: The Susac syndrome patients that were sequenced included over 5 with active disease and roughly eight in remission.

Roughly 0.5 to 1 ug RNA was reverse transcribed with random hexamers. A single record per CDR3 protein comes from TCRdb applying MiXCR to the immunoSEQ multiplex PCR reads. The profile shows 100,000 to 150,000 distinct CDR3 sequences, around 95% of them singletons. What was sequenced was CD8+ T cells from PBMCs. The origin of this receptor is a human donor with Susac syndrome.

CDR3 sequence reads: CASSPEGQPEYEQYF. In DNA, the CDR3 is TGTGCCAGCAGCCCCGAGGGGCAACCCGAGTACGAGCAGTACTTC. The chain uses TRBV9 and TRBJ2-7; the D gene could be TRBD1 or TRBD2 (5 bases each). The germline gives CDR1 SGDLS, CDR2 YYNGEE. V was trimmed by 4 bases and J by 4 bases, leaving 18 bases between them. The CDR3 covers 15 residues.